The 30 T cell receptor beta chains reported below all come from one sample, sequenced in a study of cytomegalovirus exposure and HLA in healthy donors. 60 Vbeta and 13 Jbeta primers were used in PCR. Sequencing was performed with immunoSEQ multiplex PCR; in TCRdb, only in-frame clones are kept and a portion is missing. The sample records some 77,000 clones, roughly 80% being singletons. Specimen: PBMCs. The source of these receptors is a man aged 50 to 59 in good health and CMV-seropositive.

The chain recombines TRBV30 with TRBJ2-3; D is possibly TRBD2 (6 bases). There are 15 residues in the CDR3. Germline loops: CDR1 GTSNPN, CDR2 SVGIG (reference sequence). The ends were cut back, 0 bases at V and 1 base at J, with 11 bases in the middle. The CDR3 DNA reads TGTGCCTGGAGTGTTGGCGGGGAGGGCACAGATACGCAGTATTTT. It translates to CAWSVGGEGTDTQYF.

V usage is TRBV15 and J usage is TRBJ2-3, with 9 bases that match TRBD2. Germline V gene sequence: CDR1 LNHNV, CDR2 YYDKDF (reference sequence). The CDR3 loop spans 15 amino acids. V lost 0 bases to trimming and J lost 2 bases; unmatched junction nucleotides: 0. The DNA for the CDR3 is TGTGCCACCAGCAGAGAGGGACTAGCCACAGATACGCAGTATTTT. It specifies CATSREGLATDTQYF. Full variable domain (missing parts from reference TRBV15 and TRBJ2-3): DAMVIQNPRYQVTQFGKPVTLSCSQTLNHNVMYWYQQKSSQAPKLLFHYYDKDFNNEADTPDNFQSRRPNTSFCFLDIRSPGLGDTAMYLCATSREGLATDTQYFGPGTRLTVL.

The genes are TRBV9 and TRBJ2-1; D not certain. CDR3 size: 15 residues. V lost 0 bases, J lost 5 bases, and 12 bases lay in between. Germline CDR1 SGDLS, CDR2 YYNGEE. CDR3 sequence: CASSVGSVPDNEQFF. DNA for the CDR3: TGTGCCAGCAGCGTAGGTTCGGTACCCGACAATGAGCAGTTCTTC.

J is TRBJ2-1 and V is TRBV7-9, with TRBD2 identical over 15 bases. This CDR3 is built from 16 residues. The J segment lost 8 bases and the V segment lost 1 base, leaving 3 bases of the junction unmatched. Germline loops: CDR1 SEHNR, CDR2 FQNEAQ (reference sequence). CDR3 DNA sequence: TGTGCCAGCAGCTTAGGGACTAGCGGGAGGGGGGATGAGCAGTTCTTC. Amino acids: CASSLGTSGRGDEQFF.

The V and J genes are TRBV9 and TRBJ2-7, with 12 bases that match TRBD1. The CDR3 is 15 residues long. Losses at the gene ends were 4 bases for V and 5 bases for J; bases not matched to a gene: 7. The germline V gene has CDR1 SGDLS and CDR2 YYNGEE. Written as DNA, the CDR3 is TGTGCCAGCAGCCGGTCGGGACAGGGGGCCCACGAGCAGTACTTC. Translating it yields CASSRSGQGAHEQYF.

V gene TRBV19 combines with J gene TRBJ2-7; 13 bases align to TRBD2. The CDR3 runs 17 residues. Germline CDR1 and CDR2: LNHDA and SQIVND (reference sequence). Trimming removed 8 bases from V and 4 bases from J; junction bases left unmatched: 14. The CDR3 sequence: CASLLLGLAGEPYEQYF. The CDR3 nucleotides read TGTGCCAGTCTCTTGCTTGGACTAGCGGGAGAGCCGTACGAGCAGTACTTC.

The rearrangement uses TRBV10-3 and TRBJ1-3; D possibly corresponds to TRBD1 (6 bases). The CDR3 has 14 residues. Trimming stripped 8 bases from V and 1 base from J, with 12 bases between. Germline CDR1 is ENHRY and CDR2 is SYGVKD. CDR3 DNA: TGTGCCATCCGGGACACAGTATCTGGAAACACCATATATTTT. Amino acid sequence: CAIRDTVSGNTIYF.

This chain connects TRBV7-8 to TRBJ2-7; the D gene is possibly TRBD2 (5 bases). CDR3 length equals 15 residues. The germline V and J ends were trimmed by 5 bases and 4 bases, with 18 bases remaining between them. Germline values: CDR1 SGHVS, CDR2 FQNEAQ. CDR3 DNA sequence: TGTGCCAGCAGCCCCGAGGCCTCTAGGAGGTACGAGCAGTACTTC. It is translated as CASSPEASRRYEQYF.

A single count supports this clone. The V call is TRBV30, the J call TRBJ1-2, with TRBD1 as a possible D gene (6 bases). CDR1 and CDR2 from the germline V gene are GTSNPN and SVGIG (reference sequence). CDR3 length equals 13 residues. Trimming shortened V by 2 bases and J by 3 bases, and 10 bases separated the two germline ends. For the CDR3, the DNA is TGTGCCTGGAGTCGGGGGGCCGACTATGGCTACACCTTC. It is translated as CAWSRGADYGYTF.

The chain uses TRBV5-6 and TRBJ1-1, with D possibly being TRBD1 (5 bases). Trimming took off 10 bases at V and 1 base at J, with 11 bases between the two ends. Per germline, CDR1 SGHDT and CDR2 YYEEEE. The CDR3 extends over 12 amino acids. CDR3 sequence (DNA): TGTGCCTCAGGGAGGGGGAACACTGAAGCTTTCTTT. Its protein is CASGRGNTEAFF. Supplemented by reference TRBV5-6 and TRBJ1-1, the full variable domain reads DAGVTQSPTHLIKTRGQQVTLRCSPKSGHDTVSWYQQALGQGPQFIFQYYEEEERQRGNFPDRFSGHQFPNYSSELNVNALLLGDSALYLCASGRGNTEAFFGQGTRLTVV.

This clone appeared once. The chain combines TRBV25-1 with TRBJ2-5, with 13 bases fitting TRBD2. CDR3 length equals 16 residues. V lost 3 bases to trimming and J lost 11 bases; unmatched junction nucleotides: 12. Germline V gene data show CDR1 as MGHDK and CDR2 as SYGVNS. The CDR3 bases are TGTGCCAGCAGTGAGGAGTCCCCCGGGACTAGCGGGGTGCAGTACTTC. It translates to CASSEESPGTSGVQYF.

This clone appeared a few times. This rearrangement joins TRBV5-1 to TRBJ2-1; TRBD2 aligns across 11 bases. Germline V lookup: CDR1 SGHRS, CDR2 YFSETQ. CDR3 length: 16 residues. The junction had 14 bases not matched to a gene; V was cut back by 6 bases and J by 9 bases. CDR3 coding DNA: TGCGCCAGCACCGCCCTAGCGGGAGGTGGTCGCAGTGAGCAGTTCTTC. It codes for CASTALAGGGRSEQFF.

The genes are TRBV7-2 and TRBJ2-7; 9 bases are a match to TRBD2. The CDR3 has 19 amino acids. In germline, CDR1 is SGHTA, CDR2 FQGNSA. The V gene end was trimmed by 3 bases and the J gene end by 0 bases; junction bases not matched to a gene: 15. CDR3 residues: CASSLGAGGLGGSSYEQYF. For the CDR3, the DNA is TGTGCCAGCAGCTTGGGGGCGGGAGGGCTTGGAGGGAGCTCCTACGAGCAGTACTTC.

This chain connects TRBV7-3 to TRBJ2-3; 11 bases fit TRBD2. CDR1 and CDR2 (germline): SGHTA, FQGTGA. This CDR3 has 17 amino acids. V lost 5 bases, J lost 2 bases, and 9 bases stayed unmatched. CDR3 protein: CASSPETGLADTDTQYF. CDR3 DNA: TGTGCCAGCAGCCCTGAGACGGGACTAGCGGACACAGATACGCAGTATTTT.

The V call is TRBV7-9, the J call TRBJ2-4; D is perhaps TRBD2 (6 bases). Trimming pared 5 bases from V and 9 bases from J, leaving 23 bases between. This CDR3 spans 16 amino acids. Germline V gene sequence: CDR1 SEHNR, CDR2 FQNEAQ (reference sequence). Written as DNA, the CDR3 is TGTGCCAGCAGCCCGGCCCTGAGGAGGGAGGAGGGCATTCAGTACTTC. Protein product: CASSPALRREEGIQYF. Variable domain in full (rest from reference TRBV7-9 and TRBJ2-4): DTGVSQNPRHKITKRGQNVTFRCDPISEHNRLYWYRQTLGQGPEFLTYFQNEAQLEKSRLLSDRFSAERPKGSFSTLEIQRTEQGDSAMYLCASSPALRREEGIQYFGAGTRLSVL.

The chain recombines TRBV9 with TRBJ1-2; 7 bases match TRBD1. J lost 4 bases, V lost 2 bases, and 8 bases had no gene match. The germline V gene has CDR1 SGDLS and CDR2 YYNGEE. This CDR3 contains 15 residues. CDR3 DNA sequence: TGTGCCAGCAGCGTCGACAGGGCACCCTTCTATGGCTACACCTTC. Protein sequence: CASSVDRAPFYGYTF.

The rearrangement joins TRBV19 to TRBJ1-5, with a possible D match to TRBD1 (6 bases). The CDR3 extends over 11 amino acids. Per germline, CDR1 LNHDA and CDR2 SQIVND (reference sequence). Trimming stripped 4 bases from V and 12 bases from J, with 10 bases between. Here the CDR3 reads CASSTTGFQHF. In nucleotides, the CDR3 is TGTGCCAGTAGTACTACAGGGTTCCAGCATTTT.

This clone is a singleton in its sample. One end of the junction is discordant with germline, which a read error may explain. The chain couples TRBV25-1 to TRBJ2-6; D is possibly TRBD1 (5 bases). The CDR3 is made up of 13 amino acids. Germline lookup yields CDR1 MGHDK and CDR2 SYGVNS. CDR3 residues: CASKQSGANGLTF. The DNA of the CDR3 is TGTGCCAGCAAACAGTCTGGGGCCAACGGCCTGACTTTC.

This rearrangement joins TRBV18 to TRBJ2-2; weak D call: TRBD2 (5 bases). The CDR3 is 17 amino acids. CDR1 is KGHSH, CDR2 LQKENI, per germline. V was pared by 4 bases and J by 5 bases, with 20 bases between. This chain's CDR3 is CASSLLRGVSETGELFF. CDR3 coding DNA: TGTGCCAGCTCACTGCTCCGGGGAGTGTCTGAGACCGGGGAGCTGTTTTTT.

The chain employs TRBV15 and TRBJ2-1; a possible D gene is TRBD1 (6 bases). CDR1 and CDR2 from the germline V gene are LNHNV and YYDKDF (reference sequence). The CDR3 sequence is 16 residues long. Trimming stripped 6 bases from V and 5 bases from J, with 20 bases between. CDR3 sequence: CATRGLRGTEDNEQFF. The DNA for the CDR3 is TGTGCCACCAGGGGGCTGAGGGGGACGGAGGACAATGAGCAGTTCTTC.

The rearrangement joins TRBV5-1 to TRBJ2-5; unclear D gene. V was shortened by 6 bases and J by 5 bases, with 17 bases between the two germline ends. The CDR3 extends over 14 amino acids. Germline lookup yields CDR1 SGHRS and CDR2 YFSETQ. The CDR3 spells CASTNAPPEETQYF. CDR3 DNA: TGCGCCAGCACCAATGCGCCCCCCGAGGAGACCCAGTACTTC.

This chain connects TRBV29-1 to TRBJ2-7, with 7 nucleotides matching TRBD1. Per the germline V gene, CDR1 is SQVTM and CDR2 is ANQGSEA. V lost 8 bases and J lost 5; bases outside the gene matches: 9. There are 12 residues in the CDR3. The chain's CDR3 is CSSRDSTHEQYF. CDR3 nucleotide sequence: TGCAGCTCCCGGGACAGTACTCACGAGCAGTACTTC.

The chain joins TRBV11-2 to TRBJ1-3; D gene ambiguous. This CDR3 spans 16 amino acids. Deletions cut 5 bases from V and 2 bases from J, with 16 bases between. CDR1 is SGHAT, CDR2 FQNNGV, per germline. The CDR3 DNA is TGTGCCAGCAGCAAAATTAGAGGGAGAACTGGAAACACCATATATTTT. It codes for CASSKIRGRTGNTIYF.

The J gene is TRBJ2-7, the V gene TRBV7-2; TRBD1 agrees at 7 bases. Unmatched junction bases numbered 5, after V lost 3 bases and J lost 3 bases. The CDR3 spans 14 residues. CDR1 is SGHTA, CDR2 FQGNSA, per germline. The CDR3, as DNA: TGTGCCAGCAGCTTTATCCGGGACAGCTACGAGCAGTACTTC. It translates to CASSFIRDSYEQYF.

CDR3 in amino acids: CASSVDAGLWGFLKDTQYF. The CDR3 nucleotides read TGTGCCAGCAGCGTAGACGCGGGACTCTGGGGATTCCTTAAAGATACGCAGTATTTT. The V call is TRBV9, the J call TRBJ2-3; D is possibly TRBD2 (6 bases). The V end was cut by 0 bases, the J end by 5 bases, with 25 bases between. The CDR3 covers 19 residues. CDR1 and CDR2 (germline): SGDLS, YYNGEE.

The J gene is TRBJ2-7, the V gene TRBV27; TRBD2 matches 10 bases. Trimming at V came to 7 bases and at J to 7 bases, leaving 13 bases not matched to a gene. The CDR3 totals 15 residues. Germline V gene lookup returns CDR1 MNHEY and CDR2 SMNVEV (reference sequence). CDR3 sequence: CASTALAGVSGEQYF. CDR3 coding DNA: TGTGCCAGCACCGCCCTAGCGGGAGTTTCGGGGGAGCAGTACTTC.

The J gene is TRBJ2-7, the V gene TRBV7-6; 9 nucleotides match TRBD2. J was trimmed by 4 bases and V by 1 base; bases with no gene match: 8. The CDR3 totals 16 residues. Germline CDR1 and CDR2: SGHVS and FNYEAQ. The CDR3 protein is CASSLDMASGTYEQYF. CDR3 nucleotide sequence: TGTGCCAGCAGCTTAGACATGGCTAGCGGGACGTACGAGCAGTACTTC.

This chain uses TRBV30 with TRBJ2-7, with TRBD1 identical over 8 bases. CDR1 GTSNPN and CDR2 SVGIG come from the germline V gene (reference sequence). The CDR3 covers 14 residues. After removal of 5 bases from V and 2 bases from J, the junction contained 8 bases not matched to a gene. CDR3 in DNA: TGTGCCTGGGGTCCTAGGACAGGGCCCTACGAGCAGTACTTC. Translation gives CAWGPRTGPYEQYF.

The V and J genes are TRBV7-2 and TRBJ2-1; 9 bases map to TRBD1. Trimming removed 5 bases from V and 9 bases from J; junction bases left unmatched: 5. Germline CDR1 is SGHTA and CDR2 is FQGNSA. CDR3 length: 13 residues. The CDR3 DNA sequence: TGTGCCAGCAGCCCAGGACAGGGGCCTGAGCAGTTCTTC. Translating gives CASSPGQGPEQFF.

As for this clone: Other DNA sequences of this sample code for an identical CDR3. The gene calls are TRBV7-9 and TRBJ2-7; D possibly corresponds to TRBD2 (6 bases). V gave up 0 bases and J gave up 2 bases, with 11 bases separating them. From germline, CDR1 is SEHNR and CDR2 FQNEAQ (reference sequence). CDR3 length: 15 residues. CDR3 nucleotide sequence: TGTGCCAGCAGCTTAGCGGCTGGCGGGACCTACGAGCAGTACTTC. It encodes CASSLAAGGTYEQYF.